Presented here are 17 T cell receptor beta chains from one specimen sequenced in a study of shared clonotypes between healthy human individuals. Libraries were prepared by immunoSEQ multiplex PCR; TCRdb keeps only in-frame clonotypes and omits some of them. Here the sample spans approximately 2,200,000 clones, 90% to 95% being singletons. CD45RO-negative cells were positively selected for CCR7, leaving out terminally differentiated effector memory CD45RA+ cells. The sequenced sample was naive CD8+ T cells from PBMCs. The receptors stem from a man aged 18 to 30 in good health. Some clones in this sample may be carry-over from other donors' samples.

The chain links TRBV7-6 to TRBJ2-7, with 9 bases aligning to TRBD2. The V gene end was trimmed by 2 bases and the J gene end by 3 bases; junction bases not matched to a gene: 11. Germline CDR1 reads SGHVS; CDR2 reads FNYEAQ. This CDR3 region has 17 residues. The chain's CDR3 is CASSLSSGTSSYYEQYF. Written as DNA, the CDR3 is TGTGCCAGCAGCTTATCCTCTGGGACTAGCAGTTACTACGAGCAGTACTTC.

As concerns this clone: Other nucleotide sequences from this sample produce the same CDR3. The chain couples TRBV29-1 to TRBJ1-2, with D possibly being TRBD1 (5 bases). The CDR3 is 11 residues long. Between the trimmed V and J ends, which lost 5 bases and 4 bases, there was a span of 8 bases. CDR1 is SQVTM and CDR2 is ANQGSEA in the germline V gene. The CDR3 DNA follows: TGCAGCGTTCTGGGGGGCTATGGCTACACCTTC. This gives the protein CSVLGGYGYTF.

This chain joins TRBV4-2 and TRBJ2-1, with D perhaps matching TRBD2 (5 bases). Trimming cost V 1 base and J 6 bases, with 13 bases left between them. Per the germline V gene, CDR1 is LGHNA and CDR2 is YNFKEQ. The CDR3 length is 15 residues. The CDR3 nucleotides are TGTGCCAGCAGCCAAGGGGAAAGAAGCGGCAATGAGCAGTTCTTC. Amino acid sequence: CASSQGERSGNEQFF.

V and J are TRBV9 and TRBJ2-3, with D possibly matching TRBD2 (5 bases). Trimming stripped 0 bases from V and 1 base from J, with 15 bases between. CDR1 SGDLS and CDR2 YYNGEE come from the germline V gene. The CDR3 totals 17 residues. This chain's CDR3 is CASSVEEVWIGTDTQYF. The CDR3 coding sequence is TGTGCCAGCAGCGTAGAGGAGGTCTGGATTGGCACAGATACGCAGTATTTT.

The rearrangement links TRBV28 to TRBJ2-1, with 7 nucleotides matching TRBD2. The germline gives CDR1 MDHEN, CDR2 SYDVKM. V dropped 8 bases and J dropped 3; count of bases not matched to a gene: 10. The CDR3 is 15 residues long. The CDR3 protein is CASSGTTQFYNEQFF. The CDR3 DNA is TGTGCCAGCTCCGGGACTACACAATTCTACAATGAGCAGTTCTTC.

This clone was counted a single time. The chain combines TRBV27 with TRBJ2-1; TRBD2 matches at 7 bases. CDR3 length equals 15 residues. CDR1 is MNHEY and CDR2 is SMNVEV in the germline V gene (reference sequence). V dropped 1 base and J dropped 12; count of bases not matched to a gene: 12. This CDR3 reads CASSLWAGELFGQFF. Here the CDR3 DNA reads TGTGCCAGCAGTTTATGGGCGGGGGAACTTTTTGGGCAGTTCTTC.

The chain is built from TRBV6-6 and TRBJ2-1, with 10 bases matching TRBD2. This CDR3 spans 15 amino acids. With V trimmed by 5 bases and J by 5 bases, 6 bases remained unmatched. The germline gives CDR1 MNHNY, CDR2 SVGAGI (reference sequence). CDR3 protein: CASSPSGRAHNEQFF. The CDR3, as DNA: TGTGCCAGCAGTCCTAGCGGGAGAGCCCACAATGAGCAGTTCTTC.

The chain couples TRBV6-1 to TRBJ2-3; tentative D call: TRBD1 (6 bases). Germline V CDR1 and CDR2: MNHNS, SASEGT. This CDR3 region has 17 residues. V was clipped by 4 bases and J by 5 bases, with 22 bases between them. The CDR3 loop reads CASSVNSYREEEDTQYF. In DNA, the CDR3 is TGTGCCAGCAGTGTAAACTCATACAGGGAAGAGGAAGATACGCAGTATTTT.

This chain connects TRBV28 to TRBJ2-2; D tentatively reads TRBD1 or TRBD2 (5 bases each). The CDR3 is made up of 16 amino acids. CDR1 is MDHEN and CDR2 is SYDVKM in the germline V gene. The germline V and J ends were trimmed by 5 bases and 2 bases, with 15 bases remaining between them. CDR3 amino acids: CASSVNRDVNTGELFF. The CDR3 DNA is TGTGCCAGCAGTGTCAACCGGGACGTCAACACCGGGGAGCTGTTTTTT.

V usage is TRBV10-3 and J usage is TRBJ2-7; D assignment may be TRBD1 or TRBD2 (5 bases each). Trimming took 4 bases from V and 5 from J, leaving 9 bases between them. CDR1 and CDR2 (germline): ENHRY, SYGVKD. This CDR3 has 12 residues. The CDR3 coding sequence is TGTGCCATCAGTGTGGGGCGGGACGAGCAGTACTTC. Its protein product is CAISVGRDEQYF.

This clone was picked up one time. The chain uses TRBV30 and TRBJ2-5; 7 nucleotides align to TRBD2. In germline, CDR1 is GTSNPN, CDR2 SVGIG (reference sequence). This CDR3 contains 14 residues. The V segment lost 2 bases and the J segment 4 bases; nucleotides outside the gene matches: 7. The CDR3: CAWSPGLGRETQYF. CDR3 nucleotide sequence: TGTGCCTGGAGTCCCGGACTAGGAAGAGAGACCCAGTACTTC.

The chain joins TRBV28 to TRBJ2-1; TRBD2 aligns across 11 bases. V lost 2 bases and J lost 7; bases outside the gene matches: 7. The germline V gene encodes CDR1 MDHEN and CDR2 SYDVKM. The CDR3 is made up of 16 amino acids. The CDR3 sequence: CASSLPLAGGKNEQFF. The CDR3 DNA reads as TGTGCCAGCAGTTTACCCCTAGCGGGAGGTAAGAATGAGCAGTTCTTC.

The chain couples TRBV28 to TRBJ2-7; D call uncertain. CDR3 length equals 12 residues. Trimming removed 6 bases from V and 3 bases from J, with 9 bases in between. CDR1 and CDR2 (germline): MDHEN, SYDVKM. CDR3 sequence (DNA): TGTGCCAGCAGCCCGTTGAGCTACGAGCAGTACTTC. Its protein is CASSPLSYEQYF.

The chain employs TRBV2 and TRBJ1-4, with TRBD1 matching 10 bases. After removal of 6 bases from V and 7 bases from J, the junction contained 11 bases not matched to a gene. This CDR3 is built from 16 residues. The germline gives CDR1 SNHLY, CDR2 FYNNEI. This chain's CDR3 is CASSDTTGGIGEKLFF. In nucleotides, the CDR3 is TGTGCCAGCAGCGATACGACAGGGGGCATAGGTGAAAAACTGTTTTTT.

The V and J genes are TRBV5-1 and TRBJ2-7; D possibly corresponds to TRBD1 (6 bases). The germline V and J ends were trimmed by 4 bases and 2 bases, with 16 bases remaining between them. This CDR3 is built from 15 residues. Germline V gene lookup returns CDR1 SGHRS and CDR2 YFSETQ. CDR3 region: CASSLNRDWPYEQYF. DNA for the CDR3: TGCGCCAGCAGCCTAAACAGGGATTGGCCCTACGAGCAGTACTTC.

This CDR3 is CAISEYARVQGQPQHF. In DNA form, the CDR3 reads TGTGCCATCAGTGAGTACGCACGCGTACAGGGTCAGCCCCAGCATTTT. The chain employs TRBV10-3 and TRBJ1-5; a possible D gene is TRBD1 (6 bases). Germline CDR1 ENHRY, CDR2 SYGVKD. V lost 1 base, J lost 6 bases, and 16 bases lay in between. The CDR3 length is 16 residues.

A few counts support this clone. V gene TRBV27 combines with J gene TRBJ1-1; maybe TRBD1 (5 bases). CDR3 length equals 13 residues. Germline V gene sequence: CDR1 MNHEY, CDR2 SMNVEV (reference sequence). Between the trimmed V and J ends, which lost 5 bases and 7 bases, there was a span of 14 bases. The CDR3 is CASSQGGMDEAFF. The CDR3 DNA is TGTGCCAGCAGTCAGGGAGGGATGGATGAAGCTTTCTTT.